These T cell receptor beta chains were read from a single sample in a study of response to subunit inactivated influenza vaccine. TCRdb processed the RT-PCR reads anew with MiXCR; each CDR3 protein has one entry. The sample gives almost 600,000 distinct CDR3 sequences, 11% to 15% of which show up once; around 10% is in the top ten. The sample consisted of PBMCs from blood, taken approximately 12 days after vaccination. The receptors shown here come from a man aged 50-59 years who received an inactivated influenza vaccine. Each CDR3 is given without its conserved first and last residue.

j_gene | v_gene | CDR3aa
TRBJ2-7 | TRBV4-1 | ASSHQGPYEQY
TRBJ2-2 | TRBV5-1 | ASSLGGTGPGELF
TRBJ2-3 | TRBV5-1 | ASSKGVGRHVSDTQY
TRBJ2-1 | TRBV7-2 | ASSFQGVGRYNEQF
TRBJ2-5 | TRBV9 | ASSVGRREETQY
TRBJ1-1 | TRBV15 | ATSRGTTILDEAF
TRBJ2-3 | TRBV29-1 | SVEVLAGGPADTQY
TRBJ2-4 | TRBV7-9 | ASSLRGAIQY
TRBJ2-3 | TRBV20-1 | SVPVLGPDTQY
TRBJ2-3 | TRBV29-1 | SVSTQRDTQY
TRBJ2-7 | TRBV20-1 | SALIRGPAYEQY
TRBJ2-2 | TRBV11-2 | ASSPSTRGTGELF
TRBJ1-4 | TRBV7-9 | ASTPPPGLGKLF
TRBJ1-3 | TRBV5-1 | ASSPDRGRFGNTIY
TRBJ1-6 | TRBV10-2 | ASRQGGPLH
TRBJ1-5 | TRBV27 | ASSLFPGTHFAGNQPQH
TRBJ2-7 | TRBV18 | ASGTAEPREQY
TRBJ2-3 | TRBV20-1 | SARDGGKDTQY
TRBJ2-2 | TRBV25-1 | ASSETSLDHGELF
TRBJ2-5 | TRBV12-3/TRBV12-4 | ASSRDGQVGQETQY